This TCR beta chain was recorded in a study of T cells in Graves' hyperthyroidism and ophthalmopathy. This clonotype was seen many times. With 4 bases clipped from V and 7 bases from J, the junction kept 11 bases outside the gene matches. Per germline, CDR1 SGHRS and CDR2 YFSETQ. This CDR3 is 14 amino acids long. RNA transcripts gave rise to amplified TCR beta CDR3 regions. TCR CDR3 underwent first-round RT-PCR with the HTBI primer set. TCRdb reanalysed the multiplex PCR reads using MiXCR and keeps one entry per CDR3 protein. The data show 450,000 to 600,000 distinct CDR3 sequences, 14% seen once. The sequence derives from a middle-aged woman with Graves' hyperthyroidism. The chain joins TRBV5-1 to TRBJ2-7, with 7 bases identical to TRBD2. Sequenced input: blood. The DNA of the CDR3 is TGCGCCAGCAGCCCTCTTGGCCGGGGAGGGGAGCAGTACTTC. This gives the protein CASSPLGRGGEQYF.